This is a list of T cell receptor beta chains from one sample in a study of cytomegalovirus exposure and HLA in healthy donors. The data were produced by immunoSEQ multiplex PCR, yet TCRdb's version contains in-frame clones alone and is incomplete. The sample includes roughly 150,000 clones, around three fifths of them seen just once. The sample taken for sequencing was PBMCs. Source of these receptors: a woman in her twenties or thirties in good health and CMV-seropositive. Both conserved end residues are part of each CDR3. D genes are given only for firm matches. Clone size appears in some rows only: once, few, many, or a class for an expanded clone.

j_gene: TRBJ1-1; abundance: NA; v_gene: TRBV9; d_gene: NA; CDR3nt: TGTGCCAGCAGCGACCCGCGACGGGGGAACACTGAAGCTTTCTTT; CDR3aa: CASSDPRRGNTEAFF
j_gene: TRBJ1-4; abundance: NA; v_gene: TRBV6-5; d_gene: TRBD1; CDR3nt: TGTGCCAGCAGTTACTCGACAGGGGGGGAAAAACTGTTTTTT; CDR3aa: CASSYSTGGEKLFF
j_gene: TRBJ1-2; abundance: NA; v_gene: TRBV19; d_gene: NA; CDR3nt: TGTGCCAGTACTACCCACAGGGCTGGCTACACCTTC; CDR3aa: CASTTHRAGYTF
j_gene: TRBJ1-1; abundance: few; v_gene: TRBV19; d_gene: TRBD1; CDR3nt: TGTGCCAGTAGTATGACAGGGGGCTCGAACACTGAAGCTTTCTTT; CDR3aa: CASSMTGGSNTEAFF
j_gene: TRBJ1-2; abundance: NA; v_gene: TRBV4-2; d_gene: NA; CDR3nt: TGTGCCAGCAGCCAAGGAGTCCCCAACTATGGCTACACCTTC; CDR3aa: CASSQGVPNYGYTF
j_gene: TRBJ1-6; abundance: NA; v_gene: TRBV5-1; d_gene: NA; CDR3nt: TGCGCCAGCAGCTTGACAGGGTTAGAGAGTTCACCCCTCCACTTT; CDR3aa: CASSLTGLESSPLHF
j_gene: TRBJ2-7; abundance: NA; v_gene: TRBV27; d_gene: NA; CDR3nt: TGTGCCAGCAGACCCGCGGGACTGGAGATCGAGCAGTACTTC; CDR3aa: CASRPAGLEIEQYF
j_gene: TRBJ2-5; abundance: NA; v_gene: TRBV21-1; d_gene: NA; CDR3nt: TGTGCCAGGACACGTGGGGTAGCGGGGGAAGGGAGGTTTGAGACCCAGTACTTC; CDR3aa: CARTRGVAGEGRFETQYF
j_gene: TRBJ2-7; abundance: NA; v_gene: TRBV10-3; d_gene: NA; CDR3nt: TGTGCCATCAGCGGCCGGACCTTACAGGGATCCCAGAACGAGCAGTACTTC; CDR3aa: CAISGRTLQGSQNEQYF
j_gene: TRBJ2-7; abundance: many; v_gene: TRBV5-6; d_gene: NA; CDR3nt: TGTGCCAGCAGCCCCCTGGACGGGGCCTACGAGCAGTACTTC; CDR3aa: CASSPLDGAYEQYF
j_gene: TRBJ1-2; abundance: NA; v_gene: TRBV23-1; d_gene: NA; CDR3nt: TGCGCCAGCAGTCAATCGCTGCCAGGCTTTAACTATGGCTACACCTTC; CDR3aa: CASSQSLPGFNYGYTF
j_gene: TRBJ2-7; abundance: NA; v_gene: TRBV2; d_gene: TRBD2; CDR3nt: TGTGCCAGCAGTGCTAGCGGGGTTCAGTTGGGCGAGCAGTACTTC; CDR3aa: CASSASGVQLGEQYF
j_gene: TRBJ2-1; abundance: few; v_gene: TRBV5-4; d_gene: TRBD2; CDR3nt: TGTGCCAGCAGCTTACTAGCGGGAGGCTACAATGAGCAGTTCTTC; CDR3aa: CASSLLAGGYNEQFF
j_gene: TRBJ2-1; abundance: NA; v_gene: TRBV27; d_gene: TRBD2; CDR3nt: TGTGCCAGCAGTCCCCGATTTAGCGGGAAGTTACTGAATGAGCAGTTCTTC; CDR3aa: CASSPRFSGKLLNEQFF
j_gene: TRBJ2-7; abundance: NA; v_gene: TRBV11-2; d_gene: NA; CDR3nt: TGTGCCAGCAGCTTTAACTTGGTGCAGTACTTC; CDR3aa: CASSFNLVQYF
j_gene: TRBJ2-7; abundance: few; v_gene: TRBV5-1; d_gene: NA; CDR3nt: TGCGCCAGCAGCTTGGACAGGGCTGACGACGAGCAGTACTTC; CDR3aa: CASSLDRADDEQYF
j_gene: TRBJ2-2; abundance: NA; v_gene: TRBV4-1; d_gene: NA; CDR3nt: TGCGCCAGCGTCCAGCAGGGCACCGGGGAGCTGTTTTTT; CDR3aa: CASVQQGTGELFF
j_gene: TRBJ2-3; abundance: NA; v_gene: TRBV9; d_gene: TRBD2; CDR3nt: TGTGCCAGCAGCGTGTGGCGGGGGGGCACAGATACGCAGTATTTT; CDR3aa: CASSVWRGGTDTQYF
j_gene: TRBJ1-1; abundance: few; v_gene: TRBV27; d_gene: TRBD1; CDR3nt: TGTGCCAGCAGGACAGGGGGCTTAGGTGAAGCTTTCTTT; CDR3aa: CASRTGGLGEAFF
j_gene: TRBJ2-1; abundance: NA; v_gene: TRBV19; d_gene: NA; CDR3nt: TGTGCCAGTAGTATCGACCCTCGGGGGTACAATGAGCAGTTCTTC; CDR3aa: CASSIDPRGYNEQFF
j_gene: TRBJ1-1; abundance: NA; v_gene: TRBV5-1; d_gene: TRBD1; CDR3nt: TGCGCCAGCAGCTTGGGACAGGGGGCTGAAGCTTTCTTT; CDR3aa: CASSLGQGAEAFF
j_gene: TRBJ1-6; abundance: NA; v_gene: TRBV2; d_gene: TRBD1; CDR3nt: TGTGCCAGCACCCTACAGGGGACGTCGCGATCACCCCTCCACTTT; CDR3aa: CASTLQGTSRSPLHF
j_gene: TRBJ2-7; abundance: NA; v_gene: TRBV5-6; d_gene: TRBD2; CDR3nt: TGTGCCAGCAGTATGCGCTTCGGGGGGGGTACCTACGAGCAGTACTTC; CDR3aa: CASSMRFGGGTYEQYF
j_gene: TRBJ2-5; abundance: few; v_gene: TRBV2; d_gene: NA; CDR3nt: TGTGCCAGCAGTGCCACGGGGGAGACCCAGTACTTC; CDR3aa: CASSATGETQYF
j_gene: TRBJ2-5; abundance: NA; v_gene: TRBV5-1; d_gene: TRBD2; CDR3nt: TGCGCCAGCAGCTTGGGGACTAGCGGGTGGCAACAAGAGACCCAGTACTTC; CDR3aa: CASSLGTSGWQQETQYF
j_gene: TRBJ2-1; abundance: NA; v_gene: TRBV29-1; d_gene: TRBD1; CDR3nt: TGCAGCGTTGGGAAGACAGGGCAGAACTACAATGAGCAGTTCTTC; CDR3aa: CSVGKTGQNYNEQFF
j_gene: TRBJ2-7; abundance: few; v_gene: TRBV7-2; d_gene: TRBD1; CDR3nt: TGTGCCAGCAGCTTAGGGACAGGGAGAGCCTACGAGCAGTACTTC; CDR3aa: CASSLGTGRAYEQYF